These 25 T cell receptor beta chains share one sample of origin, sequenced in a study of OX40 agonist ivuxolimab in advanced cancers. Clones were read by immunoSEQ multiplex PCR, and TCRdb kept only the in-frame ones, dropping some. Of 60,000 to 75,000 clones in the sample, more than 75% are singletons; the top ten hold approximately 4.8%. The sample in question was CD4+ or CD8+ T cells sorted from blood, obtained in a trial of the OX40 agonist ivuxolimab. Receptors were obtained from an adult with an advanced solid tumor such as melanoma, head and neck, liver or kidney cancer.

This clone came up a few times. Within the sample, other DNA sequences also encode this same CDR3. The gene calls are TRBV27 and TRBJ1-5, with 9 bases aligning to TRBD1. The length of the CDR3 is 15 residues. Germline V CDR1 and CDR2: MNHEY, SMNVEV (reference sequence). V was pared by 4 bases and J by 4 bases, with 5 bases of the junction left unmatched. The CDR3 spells CASSSGTGRNQPQHF. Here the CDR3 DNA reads TGTGCCAGCAGTTCTGGGACAGGGAGGAATCAGCCCCAGCATTTT.

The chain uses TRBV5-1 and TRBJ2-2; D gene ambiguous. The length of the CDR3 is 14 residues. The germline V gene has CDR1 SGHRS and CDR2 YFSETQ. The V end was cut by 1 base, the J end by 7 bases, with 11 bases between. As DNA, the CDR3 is TGCGCCAGCAGCTTGCCAGGAAGAGGCGGGGAGCTGTTTTTT. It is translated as CASSLPGRGGELFF.

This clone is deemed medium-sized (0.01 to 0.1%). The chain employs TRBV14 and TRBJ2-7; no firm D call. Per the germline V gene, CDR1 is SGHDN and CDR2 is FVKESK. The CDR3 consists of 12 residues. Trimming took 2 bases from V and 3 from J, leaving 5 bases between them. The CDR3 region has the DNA TGTGCCAGCAGCCAACGACTCTACGAGCAGTACTTC. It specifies CASSQRLYEQYF.

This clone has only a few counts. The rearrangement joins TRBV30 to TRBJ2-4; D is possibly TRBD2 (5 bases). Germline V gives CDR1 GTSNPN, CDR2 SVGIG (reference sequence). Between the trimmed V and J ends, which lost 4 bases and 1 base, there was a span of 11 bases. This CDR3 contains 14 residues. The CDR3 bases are TGTGCCTGGACCCGGACTGCTGCCAAAAACATTCAGTACTTC. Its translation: CAWTRTAAKNIQYF.

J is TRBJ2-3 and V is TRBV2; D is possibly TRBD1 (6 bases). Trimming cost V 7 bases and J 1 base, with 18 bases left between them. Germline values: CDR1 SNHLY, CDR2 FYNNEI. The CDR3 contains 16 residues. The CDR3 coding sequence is TGTGCCAGCAAGAACTACCGGGACATGGGCACAGATACGCAGTATTTT. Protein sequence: CASKNYRDMGTDTQYF.

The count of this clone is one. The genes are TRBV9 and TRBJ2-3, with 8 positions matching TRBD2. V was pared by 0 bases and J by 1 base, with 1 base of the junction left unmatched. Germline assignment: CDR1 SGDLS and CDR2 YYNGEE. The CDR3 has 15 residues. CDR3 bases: TGTGCCAGCAGCGTAGCGGGAGGGCGCACAGATACGCAGTATTTT. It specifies CASSVAGGRTDTQYF.

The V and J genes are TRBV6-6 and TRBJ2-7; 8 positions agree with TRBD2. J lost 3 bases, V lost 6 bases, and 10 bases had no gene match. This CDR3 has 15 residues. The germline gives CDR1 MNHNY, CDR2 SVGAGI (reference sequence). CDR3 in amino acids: CASSATSGGGYEQYF. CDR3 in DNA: TGTGCCAGCAGCGCAACTAGCGGAGGGGGCTACGAGCAGTACTTC.

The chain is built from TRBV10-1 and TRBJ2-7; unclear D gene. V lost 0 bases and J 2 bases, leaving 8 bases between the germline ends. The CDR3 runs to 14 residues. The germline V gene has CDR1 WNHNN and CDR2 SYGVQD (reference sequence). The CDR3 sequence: CASSESGLTYEQYF. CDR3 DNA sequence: TGCGCCAGCAGTGAGTCCGGCCTTACCTACGAGCAGTACTTC.

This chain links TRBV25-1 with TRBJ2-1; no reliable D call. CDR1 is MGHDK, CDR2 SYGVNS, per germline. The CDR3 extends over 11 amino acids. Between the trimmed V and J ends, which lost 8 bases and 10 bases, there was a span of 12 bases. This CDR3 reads CASCLSNEQFF. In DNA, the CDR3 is TGTGCCAGCTGTCTGTCCAACGAGCAGTTCTTC.

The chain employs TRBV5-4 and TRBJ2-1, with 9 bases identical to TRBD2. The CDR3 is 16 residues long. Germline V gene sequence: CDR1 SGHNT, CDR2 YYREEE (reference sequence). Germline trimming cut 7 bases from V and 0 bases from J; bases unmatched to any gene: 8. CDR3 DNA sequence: TGTGCCAGCGTAGCGGGGGCCCCCTCCTCCTACAATGAGCAGTTCTTC. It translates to CASVAGAPSSYNEQFF. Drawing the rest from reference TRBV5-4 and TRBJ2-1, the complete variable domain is ETGVTQSPTHLIKTRGQQVTLRCSSQSGHNTVSWYQQALGQGPQFIFQYYREEENGRGNFPPRFSGLQFPNYSSELNVNALELDDSALYLCASVAGAPSSYNEQFFGPGTRLTVL.

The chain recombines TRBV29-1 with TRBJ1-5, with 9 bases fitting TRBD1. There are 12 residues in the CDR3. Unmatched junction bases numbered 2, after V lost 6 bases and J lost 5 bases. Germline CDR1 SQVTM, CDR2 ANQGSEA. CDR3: CSVRQGDQPQHF. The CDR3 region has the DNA TGCAGCGTCAGACAGGGGGATCAGCCCCAGCATTTT.

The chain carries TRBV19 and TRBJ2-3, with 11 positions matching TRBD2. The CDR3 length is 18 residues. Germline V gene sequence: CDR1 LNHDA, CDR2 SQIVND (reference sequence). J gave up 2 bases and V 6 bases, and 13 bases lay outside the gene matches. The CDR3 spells CASRGSGGAVSPTDTQYF. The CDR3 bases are TGTGCCAGTAGGGGTAGCGGGGGGGCCGTGAGTCCCACAGATACGCAGTATTTT.

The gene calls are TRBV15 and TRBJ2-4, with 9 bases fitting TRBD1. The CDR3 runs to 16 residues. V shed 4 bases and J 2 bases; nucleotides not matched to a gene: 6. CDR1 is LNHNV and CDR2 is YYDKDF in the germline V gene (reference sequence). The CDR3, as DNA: TGTGCCACCAGCACCGGACAGGGGATCACCAAAAACATTCAGTACTTC. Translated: CATSTGQGITKNIQYF.

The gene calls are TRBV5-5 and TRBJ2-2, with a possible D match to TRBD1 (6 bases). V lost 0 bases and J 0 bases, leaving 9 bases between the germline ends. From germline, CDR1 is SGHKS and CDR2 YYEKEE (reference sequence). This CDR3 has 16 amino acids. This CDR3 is CASSLVYRANTGELFF. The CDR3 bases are TGTGCCAGCAGCTTGGTTTACAGGGCGAACACCGGGGAGCTGTTTTTT. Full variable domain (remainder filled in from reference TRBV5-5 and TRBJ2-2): DAGVTQSPTHLIKTRGQQVTLRCSPISGHKSVSWYQQVLGQGPQFIFQYYEKEERGRGNFPDRFSARQFPNYSSELNVNALLLGDSALYLCASSLVYRANTGELFFGEGSRLTVL.

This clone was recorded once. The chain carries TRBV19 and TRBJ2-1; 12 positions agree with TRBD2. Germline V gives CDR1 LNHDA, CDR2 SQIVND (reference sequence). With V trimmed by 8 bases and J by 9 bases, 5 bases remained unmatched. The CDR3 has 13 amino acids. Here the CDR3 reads CASLAGGRGEQFF. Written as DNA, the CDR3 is TGTGCCAGTCTAGCGGGGGGGAGAGGTGAGCAGTTCTTC.

This chain's CDR3 is CASSLRRLAGDYNEQFF. In DNA form, the CDR3 reads TGTGCCAGCAGCTTAAGAAGGCTAGCGGGGGACTACAATGAGCAGTTCTTC. The gene calls are TRBV13 and TRBJ2-1; 10 positions agree with TRBD2. In germline, CDR1 is PRHDT, CDR2 FYEKMQ (reference sequence). CDR3 size: 17 residues. J gave up 3 bases and V 2 bases, and 7 bases lay outside the gene matches.

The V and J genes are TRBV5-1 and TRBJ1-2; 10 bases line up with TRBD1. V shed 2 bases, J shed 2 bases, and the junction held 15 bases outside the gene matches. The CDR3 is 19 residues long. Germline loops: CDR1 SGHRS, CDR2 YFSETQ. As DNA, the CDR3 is TGCGCCAGCAGCTTTACCTTTTTCGGGGACAGGGGTAGAAACTATGGCTACACCTTC. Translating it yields CASSFTFFGDRGRNYGYTF.

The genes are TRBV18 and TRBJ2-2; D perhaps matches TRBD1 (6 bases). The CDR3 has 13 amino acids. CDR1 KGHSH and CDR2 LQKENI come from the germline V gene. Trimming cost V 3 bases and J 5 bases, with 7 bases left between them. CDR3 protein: CASSPQGTGELFF. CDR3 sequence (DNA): TGTGCCAGCTCACCCCAGGGGACCGGGGAGCTGTTTTTT.

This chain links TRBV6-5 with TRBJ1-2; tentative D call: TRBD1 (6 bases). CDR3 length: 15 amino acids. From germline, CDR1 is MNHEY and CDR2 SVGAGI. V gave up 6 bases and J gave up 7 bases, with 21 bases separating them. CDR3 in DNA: TGTGCCAGCAGGGCTCTAGGGCAGGGGAAATTTGGCTACACCTTC. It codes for CASRALGQGKFGYTF.

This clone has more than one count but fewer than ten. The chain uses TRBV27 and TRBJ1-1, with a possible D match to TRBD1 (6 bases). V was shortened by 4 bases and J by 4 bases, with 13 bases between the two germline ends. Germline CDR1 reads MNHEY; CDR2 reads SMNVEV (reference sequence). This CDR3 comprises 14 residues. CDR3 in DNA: TGTGCCAGCAGTTATCAGGCCAGGGGCACTGAAGCTTTCTTT. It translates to CASSYQARGTEAFF.

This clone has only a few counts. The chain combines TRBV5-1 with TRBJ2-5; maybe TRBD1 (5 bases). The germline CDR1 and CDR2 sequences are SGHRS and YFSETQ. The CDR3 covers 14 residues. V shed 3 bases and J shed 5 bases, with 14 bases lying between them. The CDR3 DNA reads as TGCGCCAGCAGCTCAGCCTACGCAGGGGAGACCCAGTACTTC. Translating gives CASSSAYAGETQYF.

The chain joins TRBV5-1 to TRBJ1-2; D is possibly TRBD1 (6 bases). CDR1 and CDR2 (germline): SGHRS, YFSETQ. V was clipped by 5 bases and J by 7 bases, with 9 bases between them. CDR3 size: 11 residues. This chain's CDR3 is CASRATGGYTF. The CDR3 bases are TGCGCCAGCAGGGCGACAGGTGGCTACACCTTC.

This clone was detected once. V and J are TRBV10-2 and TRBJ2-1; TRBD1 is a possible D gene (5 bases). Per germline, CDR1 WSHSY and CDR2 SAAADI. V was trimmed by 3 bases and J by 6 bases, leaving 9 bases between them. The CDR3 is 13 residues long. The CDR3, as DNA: TGCGCCAGCAGTGATCGACAGCCCAATGAGCAGTTCTTC. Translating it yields CASSDRQPNEQFF.

The CDR3 spells CASSLGRDPDTQYF. CDR3 DNA sequence: TGTGCCAGCAGCTTAGGGCGGGACCCAGATACGCAGTATTTT. The genes are TRBV11-2 and TRBJ2-3; D perhaps matches TRBD2 (6 bases). V was shortened by 1 base and J by 4 bases, with 9 bases between the two germline ends. CDR3 length equals 14 residues. The germline V gene encodes CDR1 SGHAT and CDR2 FQNNGV.

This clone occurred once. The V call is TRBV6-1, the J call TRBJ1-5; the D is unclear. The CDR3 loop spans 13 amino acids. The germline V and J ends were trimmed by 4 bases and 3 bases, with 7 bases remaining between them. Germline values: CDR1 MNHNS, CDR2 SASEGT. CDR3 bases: TGTGCCAGCAGTGGGCGGGTCAATCAGCCCCAGCATTTT. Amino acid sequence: CASSGRVNQPQHF.